This TCR beta chain was sequenced during a study of CD8 T cells in ankylosing spondylitis. This clonotype showed up many times. Its antigen is unknown. TCR beta libraries were made by quantitative 5'-RACE with molecular barcodes. Each CDR3 protein is one row after TCRdb ran MiXCR on the 5' RACE reads. This sample has roughly 490,000 distinct CDR3 sequences, with 5.3% found just once. General study findings and limits: Researchers reportedly found disease-linked clones significantly enriched in matched ankylosing spondylitis synovial fluid. A TCR beta motif made of about eight highly homologous variants seemed typical of ankylosing spondylitis blood. Some of these motif variants have turned up before, in reports on reactive arthritis synovial fluid and blood.

This clonotype was obtained from a male donor with ankylosing spondylitis. Sequencing was performed on blood, either unsorted or a sorted T cell fraction (not recorded which).

CDR3 amino acids: CASSPTGAGIYGYTF. CDR3 DNA: TGTGCCAGCAGCCCCACAGGGGCTGGGATTTATGGCTACACCTTC. The V call is TRBV12-3 or TRBV12-4, the J call TRBJ1-2; TRBD1 matches 7 bases. Unmatched junction bases numbered 12, after V lost 6 bases and J lost 5 bases. There are 15 residues in the CDR3.